The 30 T cell receptor beta chains in this list originate from one sample, sequenced in a study of blood T cell dynamics during melanoma immunotherapy. The time point here: pre-treatment baseline. Only in-frame clones appear in the TCRdb table, and some are missing; sequencing was by immunoSEQ multiplex PCR. The sample carries several thousand clones, about 93% recorded once. The source was cell-free DNA from blood, collected from a patient treated with checkpoint blockade. The receptors originated from a human donor with melanoma.

V gene TRBV19 combines with J gene TRBJ1-5, with D possibly being TRBD1 (5 bases). V was trimmed by 7 bases and J by 3 bases, leaving 13 bases between them. This CDR3 is built from 14 residues. Germline V gene sequence: CDR1 LNHDA, CDR2 SQIVND (reference sequence). CDR3 nucleotides: TGTGCCAGTACCAAGGAGGGGTACAATCAGCCCCAGCATTTT. Protein sequence: CASTKEGYNQPQHF.

The rearrangement joins TRBV14 to TRBJ2-5, with D uncertain. From germline, CDR1 is SGHDN and CDR2 FVKESK. This CDR3 is 15 amino acids long. V dropped 3 bases and J dropped 2 bases, with 13 bases sitting between them. CDR3 in amino acids: CASSHLTETQETQYF. CDR3 nucleotide sequence: TGTGCCAGCAGCCATCTTACAGAAACACAAGAGACCCAGTACTTC. Looking up the rest from reference TRBV14 and TRBJ2-5 gives the full variable domain: EAGVTQFPSHSVIEKGQTVTLRCDPISGHDNLYWYRRVMGKEIKFLLHFVKESKQDESGMPNNRFLAERTGGTYSTLKVQPAELEDSGVYFCASSHLTETQETQYFGPGTRLLVL.

The V gene is TRBV9, the J gene TRBJ2-7; 7 bases fit TRBD1. The CDR3 is made up of 12 amino acids. Germline trimming cut 3 bases from V and 5 bases from J; bases unmatched to any gene: 2. In germline, CDR1 is SGDLS, CDR2 YYNGEE. As DNA, the CDR3 is TGTGCCAGCAGCGGCACAGGGGACGAGCAGTACTTC. Protein sequence: CASSGTGDEQYF.

The chain employs TRBV19 and TRBJ1-1, with D possibly being TRBD1 (5 bases). The germline gives CDR1 LNHDA, CDR2 SQIVND (reference sequence). V was shortened by 6 bases and J by 14 bases, with 13 bases between the two germline ends. This CDR3 has 10 residues. The DNA of the CDR3 is TGTGCCAGTAGAGGGCAGGGCTCGTTCTTT. Translated, it gives CASRGQGSFF.

The V gene is TRBV6-5, the J gene TRBJ1-5; D gene unclear. In germline, CDR1 is MNHEY, CDR2 SVGAGI. This CDR3 has 12 residues. The V and J ends lost 6 bases and 6 bases respectively, with 9 bases between them. The CDR3 loop is CASSPPGQPQHF. For the CDR3, the DNA is TGTGCCAGCAGCCCCCCTGGTCAGCCCCAGCATTTT.

J is TRBJ2-6 and V is TRBV7-3, with unresolved D. CDR1 and CDR2 (germline): SGHTA, FQGTGA. Trimming took off 3 bases at V and 0 bases at J, with 6 bases between the two ends. This CDR3 is built from 15 residues. CDR3 sequence (DNA): TGTGCCAGCAGCTTCGGAGCCTCTGGGGCCAACGTCCTGACTTTC. Protein sequence: CASSFGASGANVLTF.

CDR3 residues: CATPGGSGRPGTTIYF. The DNA for the CDR3 is TGTGCCACCCCCGGAGGTTCGGGACGACCGGGGACGACCATATATTTT. The gene calls are TRBV2 and TRBJ1-3; maybe TRBD1 (5 bases). V lost 10 bases and J 10 bases, leaving 29 bases between the germline ends. Germline V gene sequence: CDR1 SNHLY, CDR2 FYNNEI. The length of the CDR3 is 16 residues.

The rearrangement uses TRBV2 and TRBJ1-2; 7 bases fit TRBD1. CDR3 length equals 14 residues. Per germline, CDR1 SNHLY and CDR2 FYNNEI. V trimming: 6 bases; J trimming: 4 bases; junction bases outside the gene matches: 8. CDR3 region: CASSDGTATYGYTF. Here the CDR3 DNA reads TGTGCCAGCAGCGACGGGACAGCAACCTATGGCTACACCTTC.

The chain combines TRBV4-1 with TRBJ1-3; D might be TRBD1 (5 bases). From germline, CDR1 is MGHRA and CDR2 YSYEKL. The CDR3 loop spans 18 amino acids. V dropped 3 bases and J dropped 0 bases, with 18 bases sitting between them. The DNA for the CDR3 is TGCGCCAGCAGCCAGCTACAGACCCGGGACTACTCTGGAAACACCATATATTTT. This encodes CASSQLQTRDYSGNTIYF.

This rearrangement joins TRBV2 to TRBJ2-7, with D possibly TRBD1 on 5 matching bases. V lost 6 bases to trimming and J lost 4 bases, with 10 bases between them. The CDR3 contains 12 residues. Germline CDR1 reads SNHLY; CDR2 reads FYNNEI. The CDR3 protein is CASRDDSYEQYF. The CDR3 region has the DNA TGTGCCAGCAGGGACGACAGTTACGAGCAGTACTTC.

The chain couples TRBV6-5 to TRBJ1-4, with D possibly being TRBD1 (5 bases). Per the germline V gene, CDR1 is MNHEY and CDR2 is SVGAGI. Trimming took off 5 bases at V and 10 bases at J, with 11 bases between the two ends. The length of the CDR3 is 12 residues. CDR3 sequence reads: CASSGTGPKLFF. The CDR3 coding sequence is TGTGCCAGCAGTGGGACCGGTCCAAAACTGTTTTTT.

The genes are TRBV5-6 and TRBJ1-4; tentative D call: TRBD1 (5 bases). Germline values: CDR1 SGHDT, CDR2 YYEEEE. The V and J ends lost 4 bases and 8 bases respectively, with 12 bases between them. The CDR3 has 13 residues. The DNA for the CDR3 is TGTGCCAGCAGCGGGACTGGTTGGGAAAAACTGTTTTTT. Amino acid sequence: CASSGTGWEKLFF.

This sequence joins TRBV11-1 and TRBJ2-3; 9 bases match TRBD1. V was pared by 4 bases and J by 3 bases, with 8 bases of the junction left unmatched. CDR1 is SGHAT, CDR2 FQDESV, per germline (reference sequence). CDR3 length equals 16 residues. CDR3 nucleotides: TGTGCCAGCAGCTCCGGGACAGGGTTTAGGACAGATACGCAGTATTTT. Amino acids: CASSSGTGFRTDTQYF. The full variable domain, its missing parts supplied by reference TRBV11-1 and TRBJ2-3, is EAEVAQSPRYKITEKSQAVAFWCDPISGHATLYWYRQILGQGPELLVQFQDESVVDDSQLPKDRFSAERLKGVDSTLKIQPAELGDSAMYLCASSSGTGFRTDTQYFGPGTRLTVL.

This clone was detected once. The rearrangement joins TRBV6-1 to TRBJ1-3, with TRBD1 matching 7 bases. The length of the CDR3 is 14 residues. Germline CDR1 is MNHNS and CDR2 is SASEGT. After removal of 8 bases from V and 4 bases from J, the junction contained 8 bases not matched to a gene. The CDR3 is CASWPRGTGNTIYF. DNA for the CDR3: TGTGCCAGCTGGCCCAGGGGGACGGGAAACACCATATATTTT.

As DNA, the CDR3 is TGTGCCAGCAGTGAAATAAAGTCAGGGGAAGCTTTCTTT. Translation gives CASSEIKSGEAFF. The chain carries TRBV2 and TRBJ1-1; D possibly corresponds to TRBD1 (5 bases). Between the trimmed V and J ends, which lost 2 bases and 8 bases, there was a span of 12 bases. Per germline, CDR1 SNHLY and CDR2 FYNNEI. The length of the CDR3 is 13 residues.

The CDR3 region has the DNA TGTGCCAGCAGGACTGAACAGGCGGTGAACACTGAAGCTTTCTTT. It translates to CASRTEQAVNTEAFF. The V call is TRBV2, the J call TRBJ1-1; D is possibly TRBD1 (5 bases). Germline loops: CDR1 SNHLY, CDR2 FYNNEI. V lost 6 bases and J lost 0, with 14 bases in between. The CDR3 length is 15 residues. Based on the CDR3 plus reference TRBV2 and TRBJ1-1, the full variable domain is EPEVTQTPSHQVTQMGQEVILRCVPISNHLYFYWYRQILGQKVEFLVSFYNNEISEKSEIFDDQFSVERPDGSNFTLKIRSTKLEDSAMYFCASRTEQAVNTEAFFGQGTRLTVV.

CDR3 protein: CASSIERSDIQYF. The CDR3 nucleotides read TGTGCCAGTAGTATTGAGAGGTCGGACATTCAGTACTTC. This chain connects TRBV19 to TRBJ2-4, with D uncertain. Germline loops: CDR1 LNHDA, CDR2 SQIVND (reference sequence). V lost 3 bases and J 8 bases, leaving 11 bases between the germline ends. The CDR3 has 13 amino acids.

The chain combines TRBV14 with TRBJ2-3; D ambiguous. The CDR3 totals 12 residues. Germline V CDR1 and CDR2: SGHDN, FVKESK. The V and J ends lost 6 bases and 2 bases respectively, with 6 bases between them. As DNA, the CDR3 is TGTGCCAGCAGTTGGAACACAGATACGCAGTATTTT. Amino acid sequence: CASSWNTDTQYF.

This chain uses TRBV19 with TRBJ2-5; D not certain. V was clipped by 4 bases and J by 5 bases, with 5 bases between them. The germline V gene encodes CDR1 LNHDA and CDR2 SQIVND (reference sequence). The CDR3 covers 11 residues. CDR3 amino acids: CASSKGETQYF. For the CDR3, the DNA is TGTGCCAGTAGTAAGGGTGAGACCCAGTACTTC.

The chain couples TRBV7-9 to TRBJ1-1, with D unclear. Trimming took 2 bases from V and 4 from J, leaving 8 bases between them. Germline lookup yields CDR1 SEHNR and CDR2 FQNEAQ (reference sequence). The CDR3 sequence is 13 residues long. The CDR3 loop is CASSLTLRTEAFF. The CDR3 coding sequence is TGTGCCAGCAGCTTAACTCTACGCACTGAAGCTTTCTTT.

This chain uses TRBV4-2 with TRBJ1-1; no reliable D call. Germline CDR1 reads LGHNA; CDR2 reads YNFKEQ. V was trimmed by 1 base and J by 3 bases, leaving 12 bases between them. The CDR3 extends over 15 amino acids. CDR3 sequence reads: CASSQVEGMDTEAFF. In DNA form, the CDR3 reads TGTGCCAGCAGCCAAGTCGAAGGGATGGACACTGAAGCTTTCTTT.

The chain couples TRBV9 to TRBJ2-3; 13 bases fit TRBD2. V shed 2 bases, J shed 4 bases, and the junction held 7 bases outside the gene matches. The CDR3 is 17 residues long. Looked up from germline, CDR1 is SGDLS and CDR2 is YYNGEE. The CDR3, as DNA: TGTGCCAGCAGCGTGACCACCGGGACTAGCGGGGCAGATACGCAGTATTTT. The encoded protein is CASSVTTGTSGADTQYF. Complete variable domain (other parts from reference TRBV9 and TRBJ2-3): DSGVTQTPKHLITATGQRVTLRCSPRSGDLSVYWYQQSLDQGLQFLIQYYNGEERAKGNILERFSAQQFPDLHSELNLSSLELGDSALYFCASSVTTGTSGADTQYFGPGTRLTVL.

The chain carries TRBV28 and TRBJ2-1; 10 nucleotides agree with TRBD2. J gave up 3 bases and V 5 bases, and 7 bases lay outside the gene matches. This CDR3 is 16 amino acids long. Germline values: CDR1 MDHEN, CDR2 SYDVKM. CDR3 bases: TGTGCCAGCAGTCCTAGCGGGAGACAGTTCTACAATGAGCAGTTCTTC. Residues: CASSPSGRQFYNEQFF.

The chain recombines TRBV6-5 with TRBJ1-3; D possibly corresponds to TRBD1 (6 bases). This CDR3 is built from 15 residues. Germline CDR1 reads MNHEY; CDR2 reads SVGAGI. Trimming left V 6 bases short and J 4 bases short, with 16 bases between. CDR3 in DNA: TGTGCCAGCAGAACCCAGGGGAGTTCAGGAAACACCATATATTTT. This encodes CASRTQGSSGNTIYF.

This sequence joins TRBV19 and TRBJ2-2; D remains unclear. This CDR3 contains 13 residues. V lost 6 bases to trimming and J lost 2 bases, with 7 bases between them. Germline CDR1 and CDR2: LNHDA and SQIVND (reference sequence). CDR3 in amino acids: CASRHYNTGELFF. The CDR3 nucleotides read TGTGCCAGTAGGCATTACAACACCGGGGAGCTGTTTTTT.

This chain connects TRBV5-4 to TRBJ2-3; 15 nucleotides agree with TRBD2. Germline values: CDR1 SGHNT, CDR2 YYREEE (reference sequence). The CDR3 totals 16 residues. The V and J ends lost 2 bases and 5 bases, in that order; junction bases with no gene match: 3. The CDR3 region is CASSFGLAGGKDTQYF. As DNA, the CDR3 is TGTGCCAGCAGCTTCGGACTAGCGGGGGGGAAAGATACGCAGTATTTT.

V and J are TRBV11-3 and TRBJ2-2, with D possibly matching TRBD2 (6 bases). This CDR3 contains 15 residues. From germline, CDR1 is SGHNT and CDR2 YENEEA. V was pared by 4 bases and J by 7 bases, with 16 bases between. The CDR3 coding sequence is TGTGCCAGCAGCTCTAGAGGCGGGAAGGTCGGGGAGCTGTTTTTT. Its translation: CASSSRGGKVGELFF.

This clone was observed a single time. V gene TRBV7-2 combines with J gene TRBJ1-2; D uncertain. V was cut by 0 bases and J by 4 bases, with 12 bases left in between. The V gene's germline CDR1 is SGHTA and CDR2 FQGNSA. The CDR3 is made up of 15 amino acids. The CDR3 nucleotides read TGTGCCAGCAGCTTAGCGTCCGGCGGCCCCTATGGCTACACCTTC. It codes for CASSLASGGPYGYTF.

The chain is built from TRBV7-8 and TRBJ2-5; no clear D. CDR1 SGHVS and CDR2 FQNEAQ come from the germline V gene. The CDR3 covers 13 residues. V was cut by 5 bases and J by 5 bases, with 12 bases left in between. The chain's CDR3 is CASSLQPRETQYF. CDR3 coding DNA: TGTGCCAGCAGCCTACAGCCTCGGGAGACCCAGTACTTC.

The chain couples TRBV18 to TRBJ2-7; the match to TRBD2 covers 14 bases. The CDR3 extends over 16 amino acids. The junction had 7 bases not matched to a gene; V was cut back by 4 bases and J by 5 bases. Per germline, CDR1 KGHSH and CDR2 LQKENI. Here the CDR3 DNA reads TGTGCCAGCTCACACACCGGGACTAGCGGGAGCCACGAGCAGTACTTC. Residues: CASSHTGTSGSHEQYF.